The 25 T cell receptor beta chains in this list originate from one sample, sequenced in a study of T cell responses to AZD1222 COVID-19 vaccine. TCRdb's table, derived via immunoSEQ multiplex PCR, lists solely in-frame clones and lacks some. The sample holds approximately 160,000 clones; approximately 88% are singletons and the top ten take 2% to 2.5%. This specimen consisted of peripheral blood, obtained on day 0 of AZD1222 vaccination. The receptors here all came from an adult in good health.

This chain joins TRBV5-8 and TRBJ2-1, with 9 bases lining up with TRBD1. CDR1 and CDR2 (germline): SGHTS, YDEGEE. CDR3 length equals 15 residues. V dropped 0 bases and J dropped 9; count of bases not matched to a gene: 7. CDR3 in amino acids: CASSLGGQGIGEQFF. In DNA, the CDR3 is TGTGCCAGCAGCTTGGGAGGACAGGGGATTGGTGAGCAGTTCTTC.

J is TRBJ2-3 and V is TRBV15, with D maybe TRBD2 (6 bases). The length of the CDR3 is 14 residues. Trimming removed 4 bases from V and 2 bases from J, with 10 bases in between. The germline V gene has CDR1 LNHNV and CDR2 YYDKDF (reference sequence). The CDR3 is CATSTAGITDTQYF. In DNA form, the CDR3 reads TGTGCCACCAGCACGGCGGGGATCACAGATACGCAGTATTTT.

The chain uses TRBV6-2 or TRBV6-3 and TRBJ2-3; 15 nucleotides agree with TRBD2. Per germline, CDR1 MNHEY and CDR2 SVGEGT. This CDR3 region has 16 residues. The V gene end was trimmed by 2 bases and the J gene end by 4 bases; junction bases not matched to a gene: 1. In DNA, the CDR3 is TGTGCCAGCAGTTACGGGACTAGCGGGAGGCCAGATACGCAGTATTTT. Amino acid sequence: CASSYGTSGRPDTQYF.

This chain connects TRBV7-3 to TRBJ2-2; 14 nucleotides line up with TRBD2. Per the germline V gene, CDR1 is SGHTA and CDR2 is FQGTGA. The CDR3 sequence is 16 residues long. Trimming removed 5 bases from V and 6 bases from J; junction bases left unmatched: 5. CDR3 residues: CASSPGLAGVSGELFF. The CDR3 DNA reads TGTGCCAGCAGCCCGGGACTAGCGGGAGTGTCCGGGGAGCTGTTTTTT.

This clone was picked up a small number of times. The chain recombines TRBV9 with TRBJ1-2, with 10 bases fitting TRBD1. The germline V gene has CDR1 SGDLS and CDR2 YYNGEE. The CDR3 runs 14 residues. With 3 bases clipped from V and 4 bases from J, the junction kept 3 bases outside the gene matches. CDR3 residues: CASSAGQGRYGYTF. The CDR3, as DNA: TGTGCCAGCAGCGCGGGACAGGGGCGCTATGGCTACACCTTC. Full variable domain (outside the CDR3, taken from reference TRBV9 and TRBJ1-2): DSGVTQTPKHLITATGQRVTLRCSPRSGDLSVYWYQQSLDQGLQFLIQYYNGEERAKGNILERFSAQQFPDLHSELNLSSLELGDSALYFCASSAGQGRYGYTFGSGTRLTVV.

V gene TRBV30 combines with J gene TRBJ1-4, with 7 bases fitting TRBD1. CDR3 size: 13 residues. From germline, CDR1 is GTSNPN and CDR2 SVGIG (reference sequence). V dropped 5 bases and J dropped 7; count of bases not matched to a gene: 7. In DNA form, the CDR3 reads TGTGCCTGGGACGATGACAGGGTTGAAAAACTGTTTTTT. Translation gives CAWDDDRVEKLFF. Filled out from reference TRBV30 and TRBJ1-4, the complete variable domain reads SQTIHQWPATLVQPVGSPLSLECTVEGTSNPNLYWYRQAAGRGLQLLFYSVGIGQISSEVPQNLSASRPQDRQFILSSKKLLLSDSGFYLCAWDDDRVEKLFFGSGTQLSVL.

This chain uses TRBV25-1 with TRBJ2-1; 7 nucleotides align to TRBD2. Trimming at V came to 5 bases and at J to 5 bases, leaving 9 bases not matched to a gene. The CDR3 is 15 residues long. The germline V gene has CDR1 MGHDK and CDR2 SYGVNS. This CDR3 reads CASSPLAGLDNEQFF. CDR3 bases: TGTGCCAGCAGTCCGTTAGCGGGCTTAGACAATGAGCAGTTCTTC. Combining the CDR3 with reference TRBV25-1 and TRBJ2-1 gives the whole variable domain EADIYQTPRYLVIGTGKKITLECSQTMGHDKMYWYQQDPGMELHLIHYSYGVNSTEKGDLSSESTVSRIRTEHFPLTLESARPSHTSQYLCASSPLAGLDNEQFFGPGTRLTVL.

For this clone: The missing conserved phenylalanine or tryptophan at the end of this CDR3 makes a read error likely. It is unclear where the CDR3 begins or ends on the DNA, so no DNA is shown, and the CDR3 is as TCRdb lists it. CDR3 in amino acids: CASSQGPGGV. The genes are TRBV14 and TRBJ1-4. Germline V gives CDR1 SGHDN, CDR2 FVKESK. The CDR3 is 10 residues long, counting both termini.

The CDR3 sequence: CASAGTSGTEAFF. The DNA of the CDR3 is TGTGCCAGCGCCGGGACCTCGGGCACTGAAGCTTTCTTT. The gene calls are TRBV2 and TRBJ1-1; possible D gene TRBD1, 5 bases. V lost 8 bases and J lost 4, with 14 bases in between. The germline CDR1 and CDR2 sequences are SNHLY and FYNNEI. The CDR3 is 13 residues long.

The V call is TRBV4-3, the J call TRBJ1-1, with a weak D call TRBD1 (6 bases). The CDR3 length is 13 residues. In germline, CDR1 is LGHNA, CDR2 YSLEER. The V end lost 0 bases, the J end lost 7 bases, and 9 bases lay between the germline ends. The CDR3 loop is CASSQDRGDEAFF. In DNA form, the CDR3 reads TGCGCCAGCAGCCAAGACAGGGGAGATGAAGCTTTCTTT.

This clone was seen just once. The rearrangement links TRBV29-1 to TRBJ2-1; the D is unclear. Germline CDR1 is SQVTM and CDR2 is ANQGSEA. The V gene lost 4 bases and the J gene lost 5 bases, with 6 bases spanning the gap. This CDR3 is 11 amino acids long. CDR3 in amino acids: CSVVNHNEQFF. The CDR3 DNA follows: TGCAGCGTTGTAAACCACAATGAGCAGTTCTTC.

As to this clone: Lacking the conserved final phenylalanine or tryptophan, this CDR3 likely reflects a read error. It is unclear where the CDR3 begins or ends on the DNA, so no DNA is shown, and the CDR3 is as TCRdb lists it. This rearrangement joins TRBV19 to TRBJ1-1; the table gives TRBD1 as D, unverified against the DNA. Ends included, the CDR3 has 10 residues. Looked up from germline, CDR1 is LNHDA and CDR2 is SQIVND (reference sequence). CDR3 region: CASSEGGSAP.

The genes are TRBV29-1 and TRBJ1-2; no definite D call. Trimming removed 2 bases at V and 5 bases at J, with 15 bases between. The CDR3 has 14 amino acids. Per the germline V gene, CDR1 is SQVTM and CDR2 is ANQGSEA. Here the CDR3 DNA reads TGCAGCGTTGAAACGGGCGGGAAAGAGTATGGCTACACCTTC. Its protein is CSVETGGKEYGYTF.

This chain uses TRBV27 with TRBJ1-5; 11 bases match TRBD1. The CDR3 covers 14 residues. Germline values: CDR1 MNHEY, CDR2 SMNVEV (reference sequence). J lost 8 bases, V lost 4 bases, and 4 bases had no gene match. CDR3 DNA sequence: TGTGCCAGCAGTTCCAGGGACAGGGGGGAGCCCCAGCATTTT. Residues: CASSSRDRGEPQHF.

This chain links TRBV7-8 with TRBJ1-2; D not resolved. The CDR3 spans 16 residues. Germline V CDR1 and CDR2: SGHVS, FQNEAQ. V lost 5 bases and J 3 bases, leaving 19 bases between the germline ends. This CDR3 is CASSASDGYLYYGYTF. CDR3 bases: TGTGCCAGCAGCGCCTCGGACGGATATCTCTACTATGGCTACACCTTC.

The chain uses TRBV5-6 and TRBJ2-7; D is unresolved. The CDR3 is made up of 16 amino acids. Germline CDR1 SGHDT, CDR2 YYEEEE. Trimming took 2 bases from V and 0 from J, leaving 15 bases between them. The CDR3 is CASSFGPQLSSYEQYF. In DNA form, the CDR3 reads TGTGCCAGCAGCTTCGGACCGCAATTAAGCTCCTACGAGCAGTACTTC.

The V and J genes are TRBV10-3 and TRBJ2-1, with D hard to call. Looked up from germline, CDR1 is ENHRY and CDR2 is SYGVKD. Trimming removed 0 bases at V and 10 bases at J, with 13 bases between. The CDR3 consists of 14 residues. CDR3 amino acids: CAISESFEAREQFF. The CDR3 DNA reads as TGTGCCATCAGTGAGTCTTTCGAGGCGAGGGAGCAGTTCTTC.

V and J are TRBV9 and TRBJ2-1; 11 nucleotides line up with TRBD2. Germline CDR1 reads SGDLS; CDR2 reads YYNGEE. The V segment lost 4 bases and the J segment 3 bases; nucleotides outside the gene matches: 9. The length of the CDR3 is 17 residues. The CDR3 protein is CASSPPGGTSGYNEQFF. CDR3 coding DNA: TGTGCCAGCAGCCCCCCCGGGGGGACTAGCGGCTACAATGAGCAGTTCTTC. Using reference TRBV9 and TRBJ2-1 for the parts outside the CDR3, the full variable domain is DSGVTQTPKHLITATGQRVTLRCSPRSGDLSVYWYQQSLDQGLQFLIQYYNGEERAKGNILERFSAQQFPDLHSELNLSSLELGDSALYFCASSPPGGTSGYNEQFFGPGTRLTVL.

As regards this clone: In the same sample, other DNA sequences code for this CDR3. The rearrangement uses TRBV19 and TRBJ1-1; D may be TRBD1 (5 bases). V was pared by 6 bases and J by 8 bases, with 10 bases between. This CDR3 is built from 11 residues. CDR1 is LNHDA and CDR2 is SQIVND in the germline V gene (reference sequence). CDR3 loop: CASSTGPEAFF. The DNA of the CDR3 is TGTGCCAGTAGCACGGGACCCGAAGCTTTCTTT.

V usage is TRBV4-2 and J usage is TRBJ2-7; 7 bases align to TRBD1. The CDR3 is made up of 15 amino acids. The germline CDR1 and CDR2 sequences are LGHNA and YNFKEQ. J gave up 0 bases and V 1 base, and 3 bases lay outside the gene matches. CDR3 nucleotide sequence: TGTGCCAGCAGCCAAGGCAGGGGGACCTCCTACGAGCAGTACTTC. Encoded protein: CASSQGRGTSYEQYF.

CDR3 residues: CASSPVGGSETQYF. Written as DNA, the CDR3 is TGTGCCAGCTCACCGGTTGGGGGGAGCGAGACCCAGTACTTC. The gene calls are TRBV18 and TRBJ2-5; maybe TRBD2 (6 bases). Germline V CDR1 and CDR2: KGHSH, LQKENI. V was shortened by 3 bases and J by 5 bases, with 13 bases between the two germline ends. The CDR3 is 14 amino acids. The entire variable domain, with the rest obtained from reference TRBV18 and TRBJ2-5, is as follows: NAGVMQNPRHLVRRRGQEARLRCSPMKGHSHVYWYRQLPEEGLKFMVYLQKENIIDESGMPKERFSAEFPKEGPSILRIQQVVRGDSAAYFCASSPVGGSETQYFGPGTRLLVL.

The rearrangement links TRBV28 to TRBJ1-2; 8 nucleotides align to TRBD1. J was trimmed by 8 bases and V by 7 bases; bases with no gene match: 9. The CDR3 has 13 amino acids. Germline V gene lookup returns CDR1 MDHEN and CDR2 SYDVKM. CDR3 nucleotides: TGTGCCAGCACTCTAGGACAGGGCCTGGGCTACACCTTC. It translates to CASTLGQGLGYTF.

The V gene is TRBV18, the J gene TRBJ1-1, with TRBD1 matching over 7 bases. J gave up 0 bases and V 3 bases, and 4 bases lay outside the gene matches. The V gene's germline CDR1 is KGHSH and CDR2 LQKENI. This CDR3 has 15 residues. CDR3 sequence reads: CASSPSGGMNTEAFF. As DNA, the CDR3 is TGTGCCAGCTCACCGTCAGGGGGAATGAACACTGAAGCTTTCTTT.

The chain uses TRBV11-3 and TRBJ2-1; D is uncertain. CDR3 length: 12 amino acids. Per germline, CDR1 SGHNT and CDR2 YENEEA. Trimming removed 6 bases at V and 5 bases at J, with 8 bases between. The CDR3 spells CASSRQDNEQFF. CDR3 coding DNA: TGTGCCAGCAGTAGGCAGGACAATGAGCAGTTCTTC.

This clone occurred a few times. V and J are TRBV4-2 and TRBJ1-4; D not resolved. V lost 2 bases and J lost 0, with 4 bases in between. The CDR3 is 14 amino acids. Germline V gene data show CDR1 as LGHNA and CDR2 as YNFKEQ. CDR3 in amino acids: CASSQRATNEKLFF. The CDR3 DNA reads TGTGCCAGCAGCCAACGGGCAACTAATGAAAAACTGTTTTTT.